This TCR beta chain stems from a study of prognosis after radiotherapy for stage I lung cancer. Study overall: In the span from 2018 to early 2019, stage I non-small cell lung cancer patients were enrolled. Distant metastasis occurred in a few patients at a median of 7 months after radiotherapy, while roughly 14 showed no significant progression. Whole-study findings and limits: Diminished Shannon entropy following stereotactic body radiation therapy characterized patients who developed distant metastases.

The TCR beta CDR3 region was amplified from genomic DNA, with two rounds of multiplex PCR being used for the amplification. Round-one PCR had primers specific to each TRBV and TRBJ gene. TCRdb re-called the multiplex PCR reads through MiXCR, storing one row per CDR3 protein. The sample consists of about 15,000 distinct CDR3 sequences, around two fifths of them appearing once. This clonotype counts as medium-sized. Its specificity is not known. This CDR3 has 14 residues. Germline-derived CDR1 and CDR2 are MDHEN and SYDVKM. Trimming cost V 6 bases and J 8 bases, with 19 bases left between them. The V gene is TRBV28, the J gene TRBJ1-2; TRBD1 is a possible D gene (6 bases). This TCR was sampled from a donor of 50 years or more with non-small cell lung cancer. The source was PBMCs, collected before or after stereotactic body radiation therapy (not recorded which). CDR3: CASSYRARGIGYTF. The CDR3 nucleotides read TGTGCCAGCAGCTACAGGGCAAGGGGAATAGGCTACACCTTC.